The 27 T cell receptor beta chains presented below share a single source sample, sequenced in a study of blood T cell repertoires in COVID-19. Measured with immunoSEQ multiplex PCR; TCRdb has only the in-frame clones, and not every one. The sample includes about 200,000 clones, 84% of them seen just once. Sequenced input: peripheral blood. The source of these receptors is a human donor in a cohort sampled during active COVID-19.

This chain links TRBV19 with TRBJ2-1; 11 bases align to TRBD2. The CDR3 has 16 residues. V lost 3 bases and J lost 4; bases outside the gene matches: 5. Per germline, CDR1 LNHDA and CDR2 SQIVND (reference sequence). CDR3 sequence: CASSMGTSGGYNEQFF. For the CDR3, the DNA is TGTGCCAGTAGTATGGGGACTAGCGGAGGGTACAATGAGCAGTTCTTC.

In regard to this clone: This CDR3 is also generated by other DNA sequences in the sample. This sequence joins TRBV5-1 and TRBJ2-5, with D possibly being TRBD2 (6 bases). Looked up from germline, CDR1 is SGHRS and CDR2 is YFSETQ. Trimming took off 0 bases at V and 5 bases at J, with 11 bases between the two ends. The CDR3 length is 14 residues. The CDR3 sequence is CASSLVPGVETQYF. CDR3 bases: TGCGCCAGCAGCTTGGTTCCGGGAGTGGAGACCCAGTACTTC. Looking up the rest from reference TRBV5-1 and TRBJ2-5 gives the full variable domain: KAGVTQTPRYLIKTRGQQVTLSCSPISGHRSVSWYQQTPGQGLQFLFEYFSETQRNKGNFPGRFSGRQFSNSRSEMNVSTLELGDSALYLCASSLVPGVETQYFGPGTRLLVL.

The V gene is TRBV6-5, the J gene TRBJ2-7; 9 bases are shared with TRBD2. Germline-derived CDR1 and CDR2 are MNHEY and SVGAGI. V shed 2 bases, J shed 4 bases, and the junction held 6 bases outside the gene matches. The CDR3 is made up of 15 amino acids. CDR3: CASSYGGSGRYEQYF. CDR3 sequence (DNA): TGTGCCAGCAGTTACGGAGGTAGCGGGAGATACGAGCAGTACTTC.

This rearrangement joins TRBV7-2 to TRBJ2-7; TRBD2 matches 8 bases. This CDR3 comprises 13 residues. V lost 5 bases to trimming and J lost 6 bases; unmatched junction nucleotides: 6. Germline-derived CDR1 and CDR2 are SGHTA and FQGNSA. CDR3 region: CASSPAGVPEQYF. In nucleotides, the CDR3 is TGTGCCAGCAGCCCAGCGGGAGTACCCGAGCAGTACTTC.

The chain recombines TRBV7-2 with TRBJ1-2; the D is unclear. This CDR3 contains 14 residues. The germline gives CDR1 SGHTA, CDR2 FQGNSA. V dropped 1 base and J dropped 2 bases, with 8 bases sitting between them. CDR3 coding DNA: TGTGCCAGCAGCTTAGATCCGGGAAACTATGGCTACACCTTC. Its protein is CASSLDPGNYGYTF.

This chain connects TRBV6-6 to TRBJ2-1, with D possibly TRBD2 on 6 matching bases. CDR3 length equals 11 residues. V lost 4 bases and J 9 bases, leaving 7 bases between the germline ends. Germline CDR1 is MNHNY and CDR2 is SVGAGI (reference sequence). The CDR3 region has the DNA TGTGCCAGCAGTTCGCGGGGTGAGCAGTTCTTC. Protein sequence: CASSSRGEQFF.

This rearrangement joins TRBV7-2 to TRBJ1-4, with no clear D. This CDR3 contains 13 residues. The V end lost 5 bases, the J end lost 8 bases, and 12 bases lay between the germline ends. Looked up from germline, CDR1 is SGHTA and CDR2 is FQGNSA. The CDR3 sequence is CASSPGKVEKLFF. The CDR3 DNA reads as TGTGCCAGCAGCCCCGGGAAGGTAGAAAAACTGTTTTTT. Together with reference TRBV7-2 and TRBJ1-4, the CDR3 gives the full variable domain: GAGVSQSPSNKVTEKGKDVELRCDPISGHTALYWYRQSLGQGLEFLIYFQGNSAPDKSGLPSDRFSAERTGGSVSTLTIQRTQQEDSAVYLCASSPGKVEKLFFGSGTQLSVL.

The genes are TRBV28 and TRBJ2-3; 10 bases are a match to TRBD2. The CDR3 is 18 amino acids. Germline assignment: CDR1 MDHEN and CDR2 SYDVKM. Trimming removed 1 base from V and 0 bases from J; junction bases left unmatched: 7. The CDR3 DNA follows: TGTGCCAGCAGTTTATTTACCCGGACTAGCGGAAGCACAGATACGCAGTATTTT. Its translation: CASSLFTRTSGSTDTQYF.

The chain recombines TRBV9 with TRBJ1-6; the D is unclear. V was trimmed by 0 bases and J by 8 bases, leaving 15 bases between them. The CDR3 runs 16 residues. Germline loops: CDR1 SGDLS, CDR2 YYNGEE. The chain's CDR3 is CASSVGGGVSDSPLHF. The CDR3 DNA follows: TGTGCCAGCAGCGTAGGTGGCGGCGTATCGGATTCACCCCTCCACTTT.

The chain uses TRBV3-1 (or the pseudogene TRBV3-2) and TRBJ2-5, with 11 nucleotides matching TRBD2. The CDR3 is 16 residues long. Per the germline V gene, CDR1 is LGHDT and CDR2 is YNNKEL (reference sequence). V shed 4 bases and J 2 bases; nucleotides not matched to a gene: 6. The CDR3 loop is CASSPQLAGAQETQYF. DNA for the CDR3: TGTGCCAGCAGCCCCCAACTAGCGGGAGCACAAGAGACCCAGTACTTC.

This clone was picked up one time. The chain joins TRBV5-1 to TRBJ1-2; 7 nucleotides match TRBD1. V was pared by 4 bases and J by 4 bases, with 19 bases of the junction left unmatched. The CDR3 is 18 amino acids. CDR1 and CDR2 from the germline V gene are SGHRS and YFSETQ. The CDR3 sequence is CASSAGDRASAGSYGYTF. The CDR3 DNA is TGCGCCAGCAGCGCCGGAGACAGGGCCTCTGCGGGCTCCTATGGCTACACCTTC.

The chain employs TRBV19 and TRBJ1-5; D gene uncertain. The CDR3 is made up of 13 amino acids. The ends were cut back, 7 bases at V and 4 bases at J, with 11 bases in the middle. Germline V gene data show CDR1 as LNHDA and CDR2 as SQIVND (reference sequence). The CDR3 sequence: CASNVRGNQPQHF. CDR3 coding DNA: TGTGCCAGTAACGTTCGGGGAAATCAGCCCCAGCATTTT.

The chain links TRBV28 to TRBJ2-1; tentative D call: TRBD2 (6 bases). V lost 5 bases and J 7 bases, leaving 18 bases between the germline ends. The CDR3 sequence is 15 residues long. The germline CDR1 and CDR2 sequences are MDHEN and SYDVKM. The CDR3 is CASSPGAGGGNEQFF. In DNA, the CDR3 is TGTGCCAGCAGTCCGGGAGCGGGCGGTGGGAATGAGCAGTTCTTC.

The chain joins TRBV19 to TRBJ2-7; TRBD1 agrees at 10 bases. Germline CDR1 reads LNHDA; CDR2 reads SQIVND (reference sequence). The V segment lost 3 bases and the J segment 4 bases; nucleotides outside the gene matches: 3. The CDR3 loop spans 14 amino acids. CDR3 protein: CASSMTGGWYEQYF. DNA for the CDR3: TGTGCCAGTAGTATGACAGGGGGCTGGTACGAGCAGTACTTC. Drawing the rest from reference TRBV19 and TRBJ2-7, the complete variable domain is DGGITQSPKYLFRKEGQNVTLSCEQNLNHDAMYWYRQDPGQGLRLIYYSQIVNDFQKGDIAEGYSVSREKKESFPLTVTSAQKNPTAFYLCASSMTGGWYEQYFGPGTRLTVT.

The V call is TRBV28, the J call TRBJ2-1; 12 bases line up with TRBD2. This CDR3 is 15 amino acids long. Germline CDR1 and CDR2: MDHEN and SYDVKM. The trim removed 5 bases at V and 5 bases at J, leaving 4 bases unmatched. CDR3 nucleotides: TGTGCCAGCAGTCTCCTAGCGGGAGGGCACAATGAGCAGTTCTTC. Its translation is CASSLLAGGHNEQFF. Full variable domain (missing parts from reference TRBV28 and TRBJ2-1): DVKVTQSSRYLVKRTGEKVFLECVQDMDHENMFWYRQDPGLGLRLIYFSYDVKMKEKGDIPEGYSVSREKKERFSLILESASTNQTSMYLCASSLLAGGHNEQFFGPGTRLTVL.

The genes are TRBV5-4 and TRBJ2-2; D ambiguous. Germline V gives CDR1 SGHNT, CDR2 YYREEE (reference sequence). Trimming removed 5 bases at V and 3 bases at J, with 17 bases between. The CDR3 has 16 amino acids. CDR3 sequence: CASSLKLGTYTGELFF. CDR3 coding DNA: TGTGCCAGCAGTCTAAAATTGGGCACTTACACCGGGGAGCTGTTTTTT. Drawing the rest from reference TRBV5-4 and TRBJ2-2, the complete variable domain is ETGVTQSPTHLIKTRGQQVTLRCSSQSGHNTVSWYQQALGQGPQFIFQYYREEENGRGNFPPRFSGLQFPNYSSELNVNALELDDSALYLCASSLKLGTYTGELFFGEGSRLTVL.

The chain employs TRBV28 and TRBJ2-7, with D hard to call. The CDR3 has 12 amino acids. Germline V gene sequence: CDR1 MDHEN, CDR2 SYDVKM. V gave up 7 bases and J gave up 2 bases, with 9 bases separating them. The CDR3 sequence: CASNLNPYEQYF. The CDR3 region has the DNA TGTGCCAGCAACTTAAATCCCTACGAGCAGTACTTC.

The chain employs TRBV5-1 and TRBJ2-7; 8 nucleotides match TRBD2. The CDR3 has 15 residues. V trimming: 6 bases; J trimming: 6 bases; junction bases outside the gene matches: 14. CDR1 is SGHRS, CDR2 YFSETQ, per germline. The CDR3 nucleotides read TGCGCCAGCACCCCCACTAGCGGCCCCGTCAGCGAGCAGTACTTC. Translating it yields CASTPTSGPVSEQYF.

A single count supports this clone. The chain joins TRBV30 to TRBJ1-3, with D possibly TRBD1 on 5 matching bases. Germline assignment: CDR1 GTSNPN and CDR2 SVGIG (reference sequence). V lost 3 bases to trimming and J lost 2 bases, with 8 bases between them. This CDR3 is built from 13 residues. DNA for the CDR3: TGTGCCTGGAGCAGGGTCACTGGAAACACCATATATTTT. Translating gives CAWSRVTGNTIYF.

The chain combines TRBV9 with TRBJ1-6, with D possibly matching TRBD1 (5 bases). The germline gives CDR1 SGDLS, CDR2 YYNGEE. V was trimmed by 0 bases and J by 4 bases, leaving 8 bases between them. The CDR3 totals 15 residues. This CDR3 is CASSVEAGYNSPLHF. The CDR3 DNA reads TGTGCCAGCAGCGTAGAGGCAGGGTATAATTCACCCCTCCACTTT.

As concerns this clone: One end of the junction is discordant with germline, which a read error may explain. V usage is TRBV4-1 and J usage is TRBJ2-7, with D maybe TRBD2 (5 bases). Germline assignment: CDR1 MGHRA and CDR2 YSYEKL. This CDR3 spans 13 amino acids. The CDR3 bases are TGCGCCAGCAGCCCTAGCTCCTCCCACGAGCAGTACTTC. Protein product: CASSPSSSHEQYF.

The sample holds a few counts of this clone. The chain uses TRBV5-1 and TRBJ2-3, with a possible D match to TRBD1 (6 bases). Trimming pared 4 bases from V and 4 bases from J, leaving 13 bases between. Germline values: CDR1 SGHRS, CDR2 YFSETQ. CDR3 size: 14 residues. This CDR3 is CASSPWTDSDTQYF. In DNA, the CDR3 is TGCGCCAGCAGCCCATGGACAGATTCAGATACGCAGTATTTT. The whole variable domain, remainder taken from reference TRBV5-1 and TRBJ2-3, is KAGVTQTPRYLIKTRGQQVTLSCSPISGHRSVSWYQQTPGQGLQFLFEYFSETQRNKGNFPGRFSGRQFSNSRSEMNVSTLELGDSALYLCASSPWTDSDTQYFGPGTRLTVL.

This clone was recorded many times. The genes are TRBV15 and TRBJ1-5; a possible D gene is TRBD1 (5 bases). From germline, CDR1 is LNHNV and CDR2 YYDKDF (reference sequence). Trimming stripped 0 bases from V and 0 bases from J, with 12 bases between. There are 17 residues in the CDR3. CDR3 sequence (DNA): TGTGCCACCAGCAGAGATCCCTTGGGGCCTAGCAATCAGCCCCAGCATTTT. It translates to CATSRDPLGPSNQPQHF.

The chain employs TRBV6-5 and TRBJ2-7, with unresolved D. CDR1 and CDR2 (germline): MNHEY, SVGAGI. This CDR3 spans 14 amino acids. Trimming left V 6 bases short and J 0 bases short, with 12 bases between. CDR3 amino acids: CASSTYGRSYEQYF. CDR3 DNA sequence: TGTGCCAGCAGCACCTATGGTCGCTCCTACGAGCAGTACTTC.

V gene TRBV7-9 combines with J gene TRBJ2-7; TRBD2 might be the D (5 bases). The CDR3 consists of 13 residues. The germline V and J ends were trimmed by 8 bases and 2 bases, with 13 bases remaining between them. CDR1 and CDR2 (germline): SEHNR, FQNEAQ (reference sequence). The CDR3 nucleotides read TGTGCCAGCGGCTGGGGAGCGGCCTACGAGCAGTACTTC. This gives the protein CASGWGAAYEQYF.

The V gene is TRBV7-8, the J gene TRBJ2-7; TRBD2 agrees at 7 bases. This CDR3 is built from 15 residues. Germline trimming cut 4 bases from V and 0 bases from J; bases unmatched to any gene: 6. From germline, CDR1 is SGHVS and CDR2 FQNEAQ. The CDR3 bases are TGTGCCAGCAGCTCCCTAGCGGTAAGCTCCTACGAGCAGTACTTC. As protein: CASSSLAVSSYEQYF.

The chain links TRBV5-4 to TRBJ1-4, with no clear D. V lost 0 bases to trimming and J lost 4 bases, with 7 bases between them. This CDR3 is 14 amino acids long. From germline, CDR1 is SGHNT and CDR2 YYREEE (reference sequence). CDR3 loop: CASSLARVNEKLFF. The CDR3 bases are TGTGCCAGCAGCTTGGCACGGGTTAATGAAAAACTGTTTTTT.